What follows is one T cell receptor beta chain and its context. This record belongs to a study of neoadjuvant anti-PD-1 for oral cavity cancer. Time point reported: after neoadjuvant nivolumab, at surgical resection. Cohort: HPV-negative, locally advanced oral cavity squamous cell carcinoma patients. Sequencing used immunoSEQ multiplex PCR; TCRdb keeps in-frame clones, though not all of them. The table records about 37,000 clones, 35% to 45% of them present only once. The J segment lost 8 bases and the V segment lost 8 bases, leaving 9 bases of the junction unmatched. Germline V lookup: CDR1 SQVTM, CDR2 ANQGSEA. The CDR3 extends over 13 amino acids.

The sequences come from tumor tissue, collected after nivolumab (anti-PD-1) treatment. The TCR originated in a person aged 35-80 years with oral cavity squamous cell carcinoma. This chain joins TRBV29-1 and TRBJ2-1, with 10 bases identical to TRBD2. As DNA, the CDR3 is TGCAGCTCGAGCGGGAGGGCCATATATGAGCAGTTCTTC. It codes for CSSSGRAIYEQFF.